This T cell receptor (beta chain) appears in the sequencing data of a study of blood T cell repertoires in COVID-19. Across the whole study: The United States, Italy and Spain supplied acute and convalescent COVID-19 samples. From T cells, B-cell-depleted T cells, or PBMCs came the material, which was cDNA or gDNA.

Germline lookup yields CDR1 SGHTA and CDR2 FQGTGA. This CDR3 region has 13 residues. Trimming took 4 bases from V and 2 from J, leaving 7 bases between them. As handled by the study authors: Cell counts per sample came from amplifying reference gene primers. Only in-frame clones appear in the TCRdb table, and some are missing; sequencing was by immunoSEQ multiplex PCR. Clone size and the V and J calls come from that table; the DNA yielded D and trimming. The data hold around 57,000 clones, with roughly 82% observed a single time. This sequence was found in a woman between 55 and 75 years old with acute or convalescent COVID-19. V gene TRBV7-3 combines with J gene TRBJ2-3; D is undetermined. Sequenced: peripheral blood. CDR3 sequence: CASSSTPTDTQYF. DNA for the CDR3: TGTGCCAGCAGCTCTACGCCCACAGATACGCAGTATTTT.